This T cell receptor (beta chain) was recorded in a study of cytomegalovirus exposure and HLA in healthy donors. Comments on this clone: The antigen remains unidentified. Other DNA sequences within the sample encode an identical CDR3.

The CDR3 runs to 13 residues. V shed 0 bases and J shed 4 bases, with 6 bases lying between them. Germline V gene data show CDR1 as PRHDT and CDR2 as FYEKMQ (reference sequence). Overall study findings and caveats: The classifier reportedly diagnosed cytomegalovirus status with high specificity and sensitivity. A cluster of highly shared sequence variants was likely a sequencing artifact. There were several of the most significant clusters that appeared linked to common viral pathogens in a later analysis.

It was with 60 Vbeta and 13 Jbeta primers that the PCR ran. Generated by immunoSEQ multiplex PCR, the TCRdb table keeps only in-frame clones and is missing some. This sample has around 280,000 clones, with approximately 90% found just once. The TCR comes from a woman under 30 in good health and CMV-seronegative. What was sequenced was PBMCs. This chain joins TRBV13 and TRBJ1-1; no reliable D call. CDR3 bases: TGTGCCAGCAGCTTAGGAGGGAGCACTGAAGCTTTCTTT. It translates to CASSLGGSTEAFF.